The present T cell receptor beta chain was sequenced within a study of CD8 T cells in Susac syndrome. CDR3 length: 16 residues. Germline assignment: CDR1 SEHNR and CDR2 FQNEAQ (reference sequence). V shed 2 bases and J shed 2 bases, with 15 bases lying between them. The sequenced target, TCR beta, came from blood CD8+ and CD4+ T cells. TEMRA cells were FACS-enriched, unlike CD8+ and CD4+ T cells, which were negatively isolated. cDNA came from 0.5 to 1 ug RNA primed by random hexamers. Multiplex PCR with immunoSEQ amplified the TCR beta CDR3 across 54 Vbeta and 13 Jbeta. TCRdb ran MiXCR on the immunoSEQ multiplex PCR reads and lists one entry per CDR3 protein. This table holds just over 150,000 distinct CDR3 sequences, about 94% found once. The sample holds one count of this clonotype. Its target is not known. Findings and caveats of the study: The TCR sequencing and HLA analysis in the study involved a relatively small number of individuals, as the study acknowledged.

The chain has TRBV7-9 and TRBJ1-1, with D maybe TRBD1 (6 bases). This TCR was sampled from a human donor with multiple sclerosis. The sequenced sample consisted of CD8+ T cells from PBMCs. This CDR3 reads CASSLRDISKNTEAFF. In DNA, the CDR3 is TGTGCCAGCAGCTTAAGGGACATTTCTAAAAACACTGAAGCTTTCTTT.